The present T cell receptor (beta chain) was sequenced within a study of blood T cells in healthy people across ages. V was shortened by 2 bases and J by 7 bases, with 17 bases between the two germline ends. This CDR3 contains 15 residues. Per germline, CDR1 MNHEY and CDR2 SVGAGI. PCR was performed a second time for about 7 to 12 cycles using a sample-barcoded 5' primer and a J-beta primer mix. TCRdb recomputed calls from the 5' RACE reads with MiXCR, one row per CDR3 protein. The repertoire includes some 710,000 distinct CDR3 sequences, about 20% of them detected once, and less than 25% sits in the top ten.

This sequence originates from a man between 65 and 85 years old in good health. The sample taken for sequencing was blood. The chain joins TRBV6-5 to TRBJ1-2; D remains unclear. DNA of the CDR3: TGTGCCAGCAGTTACGCGTCCGGCCGTGAACTTGGCTACACCTTC. As protein: CASSYASGRELGYTF.